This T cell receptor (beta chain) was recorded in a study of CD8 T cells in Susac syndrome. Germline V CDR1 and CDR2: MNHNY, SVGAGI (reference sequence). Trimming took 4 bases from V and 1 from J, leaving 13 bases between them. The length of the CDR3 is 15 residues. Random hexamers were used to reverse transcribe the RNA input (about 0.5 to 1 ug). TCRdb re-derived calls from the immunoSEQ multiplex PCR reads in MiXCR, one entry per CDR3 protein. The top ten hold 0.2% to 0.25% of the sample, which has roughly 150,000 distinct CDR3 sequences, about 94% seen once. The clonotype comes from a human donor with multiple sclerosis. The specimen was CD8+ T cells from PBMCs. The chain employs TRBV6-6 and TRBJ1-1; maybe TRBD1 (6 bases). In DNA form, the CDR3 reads TGTGCCAGCAGTTTTTACAGGGCTCCGAACACTGAAGCTTTCTTT. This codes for CASSFYRAPNTEAFF.